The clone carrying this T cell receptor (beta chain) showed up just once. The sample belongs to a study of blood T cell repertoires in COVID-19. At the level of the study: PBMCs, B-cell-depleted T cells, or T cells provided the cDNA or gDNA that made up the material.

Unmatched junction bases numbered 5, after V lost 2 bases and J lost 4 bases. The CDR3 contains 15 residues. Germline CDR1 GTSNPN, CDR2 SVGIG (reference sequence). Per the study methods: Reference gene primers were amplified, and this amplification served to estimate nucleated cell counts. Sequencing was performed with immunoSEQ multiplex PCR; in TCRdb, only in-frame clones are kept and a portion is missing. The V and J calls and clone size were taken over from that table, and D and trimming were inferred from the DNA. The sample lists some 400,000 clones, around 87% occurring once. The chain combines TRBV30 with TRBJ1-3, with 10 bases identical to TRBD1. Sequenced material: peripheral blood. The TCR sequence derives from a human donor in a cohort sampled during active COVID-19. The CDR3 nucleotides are TGTGCCTGGAGTCGGACAGGGGGTTGGGGAAACACCATATATTTT. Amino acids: CAWSRTGGWGNTIYF.